These T cell receptor beta chains were read from a single sample in a study of post-analysis software for immune sequencing data. TCRdb reprocessed the PCR reads with MiXCR, giving one entry per CDR3 protein. The data show roughly 670,000 distinct CDR3 sequences, over 45% seen once. The sample consisted of blood. The receptors originated from a girl aged 2-9 years with multiple sclerosis. CDR3s include the opening cysteine and the closing phenylalanine or tryptophan. D genes are given only for firm matches. Some rows mark clone size as missing; the rest say once, few, many or name a class of expanded clone.

>TRBD1|few|TRBJ2-1|TRBV29-1
TGCAGCGCGGACAGGGAATACAATGAGCAGTTCTTC
CSADREYNEQFF
>.|few|TRBJ2-3|TRBV7-9
TGTGCCAGCAGCTTATGGTCAGGCCTCCCTGGTAATGATACGCAGTATTTT
CASSLWSGLPGNDTQYF
>.|.|TRBJ2-4|TRBV20-1
TGCAGTGCTAGAGATCGCGGTCTAGCCAAAAACATTCAGTACTTC
CSARDRGLAKNIQYF
>TRBD2|few|TRBJ2-1|TRBV5-1
TGCGTCAGCAGCTTTAGCGGGGGGACCAATGAGCAGTTCTTC
CVSSFSGGTNEQFF
>.|.|TRBJ1-1|TRBV7-2
TGTGCCAGCAGCTTAGAACGGGCCGGTATGAACACTGAAGCTTTCTTT
CASSLERAGMNTEAFF
>TRBD2|.|TRBJ2-3|TRBV7-2
TGTGCCAGCAGACGGACTAACGGGGGGGATGGTACGCAGTATTTT
CASRRTNGGDGTQYF
>.|.|TRBJ1-5|TRBV10-3
TGTGCCATCAGTCTTGACAGCTACAATCAGCCCCAGCATTTT
CAISLDSYNQPQHF
>.|.|TRBJ2-5|TRBV5-1
TGCGCCAGCAGCTCCGGACGGGAACAAGAGACCCAGTACTTC
CASSSGREQETQYF
>TRBD1|.|TRBJ1-1|TRBV11-2
TGTGCCAGCAGCTTAGGCAGGGGGTTCACTGAAGCTTTCTTT
CASSLGRGFTEAFF
>TRBD1|.|TRBJ1-3|TRBV5-6
TGTGCCAGCAGCTGGACAGGGCTCGGAAACACCATATATTTT
CASSWTGLGNTIYF
>TRBD2|.|TRBJ2-1|TRBV20-1
TGCAGTGCTAGCGGACTAGCTTTCCATGAGCAGTTCTTC
CSASGLAFHEQFF
>.|.|TRBJ2-1|TRBV7-8
TGTGCCAGCAGCGGTCAGGGGATGGGTGAGCAGTTCTTC
CASSGQGMGEQFF
>.|.|TRBJ2-3|TRBV6-1
TGTGCCACCTCCGGGCAGGGTAAAACAGATACGCAGTATTTT
CATSGQGKTDTQYF
>.|.|TRBJ2-1|TRBV15
TGTGCCACCAGCAGAGATCCCCCGGAGACGGACAATGAGCAGTTCTTC
CATSRDPPETDNEQFF
>.|.|TRBJ2-5|TRBV2
TGTGCCAGCAGTGAACCCTTCGATGACAGGAGACAAGAGACCCAGTACTTC
CASSEPFDDRRQETQYF
>.|few|TRBJ2-1|TRBV15
TGTGCCACCAGCAGAGATCATGTCGGGGAGCAGTTCTTC
CATSRDHVGEQFF
>.|once|TRBJ1-2|TRBV20-1
TGCAGTGCCCCCGGGGTTGGCAGGGCGGGCGGCTACACCTTC
CSAPGVGRAGGYTF
>.|.|TRBJ2-7|TRBV5-1
TGCGCCAGCAACCTGGACAGATCGGGCTACGAGCAGTACTTC
CASNLDRSGYEQYF
>.|.|TRBJ1-5|TRBV12-3/TRBV12-4
TGTGCCAGCAGTTTAGCGCGCGGGGGAGGGCAGCCCCAGCATTTT
CASSLARGGGQPQHF
>TRBD2|few|TRBJ2-7|TRBV20-1
TGCAGTGCTAGGATATACCCTAGCGGGAGTTTCCGCGAGCAGTACTTC
CSARIYPSGSFREQYF
>.|.|TRBJ1-1|TRBV2
TGTGCCAGCAGTGAAGACAGTTACACTGAAGCTTTCTTT
CASSEDSYTEAFF
>TRBD2|.|TRBJ2-7|TRBV2
TGTGCCAGCAGGGTTGGGGAACTAGCGGGAGGCTACGAGCAGTACTTC
CASRVGELAGGYEQYF
>.|.|TRBJ1-2|TRBV10-3
TGTGCCATCAGTGAGACAGGGTCGCTCTATGGCTACACCTTC
CAISETGSLYGYTF
>TRBD1|.|TRBJ2-1|TRBV24-1
TGTGCCACCAGTAGTCCGGGACAGGGACATGAGCAGTTCTTC
CATSSPGQGHEQFF
>TRBD2|.|TRBJ2-1|TRBV12-3/TRBV12-4
TGTGCCAGCAGGGGGAGCGGGAGAGGGAATGAGCAGTTCTTC
CASRGSGRGNEQFF
>.|.|TRBJ2-1|TRBV25-1
TGTGCCGTCTTCCGGGACGACTACAATGAGCAGTTCTTC
CAVFRDDYNEQFF
>.|.|TRBJ2-7|TRBV20-1
TGCAGTGCTAGTGTACCGAGCGAACCCTCCTACGAGCAGTACTTC
CSASVPSEPSYEQYF
>.|.|TRBJ1-2|TRBV7-9
TGTGCCAGCAGCTTAGGGGACCCCTTTTATGGCTACACCTTC
CASSLGDPFYGYTF
>.|.|TRBJ1-6|TRBV20-1
TGCAGTGCTAGAGAGGGTCCACCAAATTCACCCCTCCACTTT
CSAREGPPNSPLHF
>TRBD1|.|TRBJ2-3|TRBV5-1
TGCGCCAGCAGCTGGGGGAACAGGGGTGCGAGAGATACGCAGTATTTT
CASSWGNRGARDTQYF
>.|.|TRBJ2-7|TRBV29-1
TGCAGCGTTGAAGCCCTCGGGGGCGAGCAGTACTTC
CSVEALGGEQYF